A selection of T cell receptor beta chains follows, all from one sample in a study of blood T cell repertoires in COVID-19. Method: immunoSEQ multiplex PCR; TCRdb's copy keeps in-frame clones and lacks some. The sample yields some 250,000 clones, over 75% seen once. Material for sequencing was PBMCs or T cells enriched from blood (not recorded which). The receptor set was obtained from a woman between 45 and 65 years old who had recovered from COVID-19. CDR3s include the opening cysteine and the closing phenylalanine or tryptophan.

J	V	CDR3
TRBJ2-2	TRBV20-1	CSASIPLAGGHANTGELFF
TRBJ1-1	TRBV6-4	CASSQASATEAFF
TRBJ1-3	TRBV19	CASSILSSGNTIYF
TRBJ2-7	TRBV12-3/TRBV12-4	CASSYRGLYEQYF
TRBJ1-2	TRBV28	CASSYRALLDYGYTF
TRBJ2-1	TRBV11-2	CAIKPGTAYNEQFF
TRBJ2-7	TRBV18	CASSPPNRGHEQYF
TRBJ1-3	TRBV15	CATSRERSNTIYF
TRBJ2-2	TRBV28	CASRQRELYTGELFF
TRBJ1-1	TRBV3-1/TRBV3-2	CASSQRTLQESEAFF
TRBJ1-1	TRBV28	CATKRGVLAEAFF
TRBJ1-5	TRBV27	CASSSTRSQRFSNQPQHF
TRBJ1-3	TRBV3-1/TRBV3-2	CASSPWDRGYSLSGNTIYF
TRBJ1-2	TRBV24-1	CATSLTGFYGYTF
TRBJ1-2	TRBV7-2	CASKNRINYGYTF
TRBJ1-5	TRBV28	CASMPGYFANQPQHF
TRBJ2-1	TRBV28	CASSFPAGGPRGEQFF
TRBJ2-3	TRBV29-1	CSVELLRTSGTSTDTQYF
TRBJ2-5	TRBV5-8	CASSVRQSRDTQETQYF
TRBJ1-1	TRBV28	CASSLGGADTEAFF
TRBJ2-3	TRBV20-1	CSASYSSGSGTGTDTQYF
TRBJ2-1	TRBV19	CASSMFLAGGSYNEQFF